This T cell receptor (beta chain) was observed in a study of T cell responses to AZD1222 COVID-19 vaccine (dated by TCRdb to about 2021). Concerning the study at large: AZD1222 recipients with second doses at about 4 weeks or about 12 weeks were pooled, because spike-specific TCR depth and breadth did not differ between schedules. Trial participants were enrolled by age into 18-55, 56-69 and 70-plus year subgroups, with 148, 28 and 57 TCR-sequenced participants respectively. A total of just over 230 trial participants underwent TCR sequencing, of whom nearly 210 had received two doses of AZD1222 and approximately 26 had received two doses of the MenACWY control vaccine. Findings and caveats that apply to the study as a whole: The vaccine-associated CD4 TCRs covered the entire spike protein, and the dominant responses fell in regions 160-218 and 743-854. In the small 56-69-year group, the increase in depth fell short of significance, most likely because of low power. Spike-specific TCR breadth and depth rose significantly after two AZD1222 doses compared with day 0 and with MenACWY recipients. Participants were mostly white British, with more females than males. The authors suggested clonal diversity may have been underestimated. Reportedly, close to half of the unique spike-specific TCRs recognized epitopes lying outside the regions that are mutated in the B.1.351 and B.1.1.7 variants. Conclusions about previously exposed vaccinees were limited because only a handful of AZD1222 recipients were SARS-CoV-2 seropositive at baseline. Because no day 14 peak-response samples were available, the repertoires could be characterized only after the peak T cell response.

The CDR3 spans 15 residues, from the cysteine through the phenylalanine. Only CDR3 DNA is held: 45 bases, read in frame from base 1. CDR1 is given as SEHNR and CDR2 as FQNEAQ, both from the germline V gene (reference sequence). Between the V and J ends, shortened by 2 bases and 5 bases respectively, the junction contains 12 bases. The CDR3 regions of human TCRbeta chains were analyzed by immunosequencing. Turning to the authors' computational methods: Repertoire TCRs were checked for matches against a reference library of SARS-CoV-2-specific TCRs that had been generated using the MIRA antigen-specificity platform. Breadth was defined as the fraction of unique TCRs that were SARS-CoV-2-associated. Depth was defined as the fraction of total T cells that were SARS-CoV-2-associated. Using the MIRA data, every spike-specific TCR was mapped to the spike region that the TCR reacted to and assigned to either a CD4 or a CD8 class. Log10-transformed breadth and depth values were compared by one-way ANOVA with Sidak's multiple comparisons tests. Here the immuneACCESS table is served through TCRdb, limited to in-frame sequences with V and J called. Missing clones are a known gap in these copies; in checked studies unresolved V genes cover under half, and the rest lacks a known reason. V and J calls and clone size are as listed in that table; D and trimming were resolved from the DNA. A total of 99,000 or so clones appear in this sample, around 90% of them only once. The ten largest clones represent around 10% of the sample.

In the paper's terms, the time point label means: baseline before first vaccination. Vaccinee samples came from UK trials COV001 and COV002, including a single-blind randomized controlled phase 2/3 trial of AZD1222 (ChAdOx1 nCoV-19) in healthy adults. For TCRbeta chain sequencing, PBMC samples were collected from trial participants at day 0 and at day 28 after the second dose. A note on this clone: Its cognate antigen has yet to be identified. Base qualities are not recorded, but no much larger clone differs from it by a single base.

This chain joins TRBV7-9 to TRBJ2-2; TRBD1 is a possible D gene, resting on 6 matching bases. This sequence originates from an adult in good health. Sample: peripheral blood, taken on day 0 of AZD1222 vaccination. The nucleotide sequence reads as follows: TGTGCCAGCAGCTTAAGGGGGTCCTTGACCGGGGAGCTGTTTTTT. Its protein product is CASSLRGSLTGELFF.